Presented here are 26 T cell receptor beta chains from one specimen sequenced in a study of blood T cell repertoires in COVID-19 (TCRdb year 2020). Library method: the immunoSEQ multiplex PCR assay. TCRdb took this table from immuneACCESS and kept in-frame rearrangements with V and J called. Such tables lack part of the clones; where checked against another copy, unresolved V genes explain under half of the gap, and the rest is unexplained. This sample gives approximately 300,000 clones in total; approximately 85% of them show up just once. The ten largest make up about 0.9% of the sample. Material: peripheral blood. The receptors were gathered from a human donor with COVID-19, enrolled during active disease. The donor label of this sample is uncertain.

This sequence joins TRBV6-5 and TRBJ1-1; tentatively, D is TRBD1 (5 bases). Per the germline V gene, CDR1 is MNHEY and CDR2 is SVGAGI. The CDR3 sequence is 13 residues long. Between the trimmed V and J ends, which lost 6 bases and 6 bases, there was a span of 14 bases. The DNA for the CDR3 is TGTGCCAGCAGACCTGGGGGGAAAGCTGAAGCTTTCTTT. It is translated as CASRPGGKAEAFF.

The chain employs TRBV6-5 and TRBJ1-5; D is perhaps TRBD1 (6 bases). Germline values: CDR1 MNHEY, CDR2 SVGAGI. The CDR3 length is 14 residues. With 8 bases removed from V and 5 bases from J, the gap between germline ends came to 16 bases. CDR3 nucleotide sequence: TGTGCCAGCCTCCCTAGGGGGGGGGATCAGCCCCAGCATTTT. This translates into CASLPRGGDQPQHF.

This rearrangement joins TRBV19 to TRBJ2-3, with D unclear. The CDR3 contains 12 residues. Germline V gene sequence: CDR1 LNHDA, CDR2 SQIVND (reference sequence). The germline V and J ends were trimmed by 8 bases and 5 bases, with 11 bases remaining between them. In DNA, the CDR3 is TGTGCCAGTGCGGCGCCCGGAGATACGCAGTATTTT. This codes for CASAAPGDTQYF.

The CDR3 here is CASSLTDRANYGYTF. As DNA, the CDR3 is TGTGCCAGCAGCTTGACGGACAGGGCTAACTATGGCTACACCTTC. The chain joins TRBV9 to TRBJ1-2; 8 positions agree with TRBD1. Germline CDR1 and CDR2: SGDLS and YYNGEE. J was trimmed by 0 bases and V by 4 bases; bases with no gene match: 5. The CDR3 spans 15 residues. Supplemented by reference TRBV9 and TRBJ1-2, the full variable domain reads DSGVTQTPKHLITATGQRVTLRCSPRSGDLSVYWYQQSLDQGLQFLIQYYNGEERAKGNILERFSAQQFPDLHSELNLSSLELGDSALYFCASSLTDRANYGYTFGSGTRLTVV.

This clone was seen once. For the CDR3, the DNA is TGTGCCAGCAGTTCGTTCACCCCGACTAGCGGGAGCCTTGGGGAGACCCAGTACTTC. This translates into CASSSFTPTSGSLGETQYF. The rearrangement uses TRBV28 and TRBJ2-5, with 12 bases matching TRBD2. CDR3 length: 19 residues. V gave up 4 bases and J gave up 5 bases; unmatched junction bases: 17. Germline CDR1 is MDHEN and CDR2 is SYDVKM.

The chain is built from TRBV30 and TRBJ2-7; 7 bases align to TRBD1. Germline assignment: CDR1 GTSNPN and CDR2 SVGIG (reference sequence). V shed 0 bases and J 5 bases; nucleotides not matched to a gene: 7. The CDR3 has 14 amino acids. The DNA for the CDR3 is TGTGCCTGGAGTGTACAGGGGCGGACCCACGAGCAGTACTTC. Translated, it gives CAWSVQGRTHEQYF.

In nucleotides, the CDR3 is TGTGCCAGCAGCCAAGCCCCGGGACAGATCAATGAAAAACTGTTTTTT. This gives the protein CASSQAPGQINEKLFF. The rearrangement joins TRBV3-1 (or the pseudogene TRBV3-2) to TRBJ1-4, with 7 bases identical to TRBD1. CDR3 size: 16 residues. The germline gives CDR1 LGHDT, CDR2 YNNKEL (reference sequence). V gave up 1 base and J gave up 5 bases; unmatched junction bases: 7.

Here the CDR3 reads CASSLAYSLAGTQYF. The DNA for the CDR3 is TGCGCCAGCAGCTTGGCCTATTCGCTAGCCGGGACCCAGTACTTC. V is TRBV5-1 and J is TRBJ2-5; D is perhaps TRBD2 (5 bases). Per the germline V gene, CDR1 is SGHRS and CDR2 is YFSETQ. This CDR3 region has 15 residues. Trimming removed 0 bases at V and 7 bases at J, with 16 bases between.

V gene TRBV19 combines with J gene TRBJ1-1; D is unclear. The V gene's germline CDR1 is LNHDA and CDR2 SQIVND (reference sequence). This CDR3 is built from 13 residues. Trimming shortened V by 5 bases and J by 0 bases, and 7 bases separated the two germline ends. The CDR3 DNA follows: TGTGCCAGTAGTCCTCAGTTGAACACTGAAGCTTTCTTT. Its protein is CASSPQLNTEAFF.

CDR3 residues: CASSLITSGRDTQYF. The CDR3 DNA reads as TGTGCCAGCAGTTTAATCACTAGCGGGAGAGATACGCAGTATTTT. The V gene is TRBV28, the J gene TRBJ2-3, with 11 bases fitting TRBD2. V shed 2 bases, J shed 5 bases, and the junction held 3 bases outside the gene matches. Looked up from germline, CDR1 is MDHEN and CDR2 is SYDVKM. CDR3 length: 15 amino acids. Looking up the rest from reference TRBV28 and TRBJ2-3 gives the full variable domain: DVKVTQSSRYLVKRTGEKVFLECVQDMDHENMFWYRQDPGLGLRLIYFSYDVKMKEKGDIPEGYSVSREKKERFSLILESASTNQTSMYLCASSLITSGRDTQYFGPGTRLTVL.

CDR3: CAGQGGRETQYF. CDR3 sequence (DNA): TGTGCCGGACAGGGGGGCCGGGAGACCCAGTACTTC. V is TRBV7-9 and J is TRBJ2-5; TRBD1 matches at 10 bases. J lost 5 bases, V lost 11 bases, and 5 bases had no gene match. The CDR3 sequence is 12 residues long. The germline CDR1 and CDR2 sequences are SEHNR and FQNEAQ (reference sequence).

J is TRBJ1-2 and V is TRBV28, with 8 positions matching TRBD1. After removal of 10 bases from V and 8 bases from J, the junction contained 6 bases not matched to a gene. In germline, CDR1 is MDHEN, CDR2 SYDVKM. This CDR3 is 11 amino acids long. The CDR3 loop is CAKWTGSGYTF. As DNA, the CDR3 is TGTGCCAAATGGACAGGGAGCGGCTACACCTTC.

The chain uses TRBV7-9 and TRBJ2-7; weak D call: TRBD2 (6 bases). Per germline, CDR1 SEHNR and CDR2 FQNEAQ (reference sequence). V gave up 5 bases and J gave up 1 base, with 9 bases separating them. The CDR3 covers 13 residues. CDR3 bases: TGTGCCAGCAGCCCGGGAGTATCCTACGAGCAGTACTTC. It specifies CASSPGVSYEQYF.

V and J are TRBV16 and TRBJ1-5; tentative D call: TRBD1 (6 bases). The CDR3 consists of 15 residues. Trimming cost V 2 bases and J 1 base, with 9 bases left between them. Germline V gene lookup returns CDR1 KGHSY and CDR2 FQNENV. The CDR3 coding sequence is TGTGCCAGCAGCCAAACCGGACAGAGCAATCAGCCCCAGCATTTT. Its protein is CASSQTGQSNQPQHF.

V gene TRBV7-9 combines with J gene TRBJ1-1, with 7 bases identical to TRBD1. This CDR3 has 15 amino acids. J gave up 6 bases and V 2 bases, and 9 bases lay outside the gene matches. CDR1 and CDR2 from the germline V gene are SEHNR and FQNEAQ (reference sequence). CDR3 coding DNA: TGTGCCAGCAGCTTAATGGCAGGGGGGACGCCTGAAGCTTTCTTT. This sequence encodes CASSLMAGGTPEAFF.

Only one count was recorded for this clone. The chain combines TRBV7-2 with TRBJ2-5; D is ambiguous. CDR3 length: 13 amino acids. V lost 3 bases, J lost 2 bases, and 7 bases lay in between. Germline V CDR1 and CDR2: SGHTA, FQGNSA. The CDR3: CASSFLLQETQYF. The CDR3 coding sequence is TGTGCCAGCAGCTTTCTCCTACAAGAGACCCAGTACTTC.

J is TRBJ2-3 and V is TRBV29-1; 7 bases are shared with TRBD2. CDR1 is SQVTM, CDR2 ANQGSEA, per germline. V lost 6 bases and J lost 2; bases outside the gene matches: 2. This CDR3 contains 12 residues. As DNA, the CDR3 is TGCAGCGTGAGCGGGAACACAGATACGCAGTATTTT. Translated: CSVSGNTDTQYF.

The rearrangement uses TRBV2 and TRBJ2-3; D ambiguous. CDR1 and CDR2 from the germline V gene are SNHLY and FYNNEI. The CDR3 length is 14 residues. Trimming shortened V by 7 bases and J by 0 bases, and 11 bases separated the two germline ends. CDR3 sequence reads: CASTPETSTDTQYF. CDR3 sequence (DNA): TGTGCCAGCACCCCGGAGACTAGCACAGATACGCAGTATTTT.

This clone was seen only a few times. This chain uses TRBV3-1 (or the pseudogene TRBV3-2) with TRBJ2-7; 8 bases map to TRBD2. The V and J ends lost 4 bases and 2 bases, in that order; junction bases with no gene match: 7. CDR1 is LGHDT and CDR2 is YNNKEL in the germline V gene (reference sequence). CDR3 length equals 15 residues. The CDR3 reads CASSLLAGFPYEQYF. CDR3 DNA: TGTGCCAGCAGCCTCCTAGCGGGTTTTCCCTACGAGCAGTACTTC.

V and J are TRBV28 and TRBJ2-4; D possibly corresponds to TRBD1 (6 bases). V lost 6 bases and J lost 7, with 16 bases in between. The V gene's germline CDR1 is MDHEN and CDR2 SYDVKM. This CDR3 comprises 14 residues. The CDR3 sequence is CASRNIRDKNIQYF. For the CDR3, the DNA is TGTGCCAGCAGGAATATCCGGGACAAGAACATTCAGTACTTC.

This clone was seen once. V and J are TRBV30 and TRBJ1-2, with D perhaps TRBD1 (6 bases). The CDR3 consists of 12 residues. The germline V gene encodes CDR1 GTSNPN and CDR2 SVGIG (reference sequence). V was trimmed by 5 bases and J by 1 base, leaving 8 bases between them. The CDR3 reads CAWGGSNYGYTF. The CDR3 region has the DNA TGTGCCTGGGGGGGCAGTAACTATGGCTACACCTTC. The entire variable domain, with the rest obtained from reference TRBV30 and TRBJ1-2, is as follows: SQTIHQWPATLVQPVGSPLSLECTVEGTSNPNLYWYRQAAGRGLQLLFYSVGIGQISSEVPQNLSASRPQDRQFILSSKKLLLSDSGFYLCAWGGSNYGYTFGSGTRLTVV.

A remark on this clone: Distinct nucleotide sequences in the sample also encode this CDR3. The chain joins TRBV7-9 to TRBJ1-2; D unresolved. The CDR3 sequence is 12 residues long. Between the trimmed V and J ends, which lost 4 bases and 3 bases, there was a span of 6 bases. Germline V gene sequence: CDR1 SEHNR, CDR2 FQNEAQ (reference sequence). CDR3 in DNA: TGTGCCAGCAGCTGGACTGACTATGGCTACACCTTC. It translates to CASSWTDYGYTF.

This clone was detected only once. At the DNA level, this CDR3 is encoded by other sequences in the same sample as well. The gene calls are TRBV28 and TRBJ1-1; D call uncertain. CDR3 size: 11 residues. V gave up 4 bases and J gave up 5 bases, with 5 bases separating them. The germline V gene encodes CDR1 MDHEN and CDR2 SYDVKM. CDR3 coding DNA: TGTGCCAGCAGTTCCGTAACTGAAGCTTTCTTT. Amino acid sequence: CASSSVTEAFF.

CDR3 in amino acids: CASSVGQGPGELFF. CDR3 DNA: TGTGCCAGCAGCGTCGGACAGGGCCCCGGGGAGCTGTTTTTT. The V gene is TRBV2, the J gene TRBJ2-2; 8 bases are a match to TRBD1. Per germline, CDR1 SNHLY and CDR2 FYNNEI. The CDR3 covers 14 residues. Trimming took 6 bases from V and 6 from J; bases not matched to a gene: 6. The full variable domain, completed using reference TRBV2 and TRBJ2-2, is EPEVTQTPSHQVTQMGQEVILRCVPISNHLYFYWYRQILGQKVEFLVSFYNNEISEKSEIFDDQFSVERPDGSNFTLKIRSTKLEDSAMYFCASSVGQGPGELFFGEGSRLTVL.

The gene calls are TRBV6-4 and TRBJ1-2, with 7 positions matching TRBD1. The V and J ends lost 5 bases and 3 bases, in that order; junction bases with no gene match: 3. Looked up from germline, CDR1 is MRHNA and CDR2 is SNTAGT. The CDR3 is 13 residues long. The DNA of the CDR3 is TGTGCCAGCAGTCCTGACAGGGACTATGGCTACACCTTC. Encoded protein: CASSPDRDYGYTF.

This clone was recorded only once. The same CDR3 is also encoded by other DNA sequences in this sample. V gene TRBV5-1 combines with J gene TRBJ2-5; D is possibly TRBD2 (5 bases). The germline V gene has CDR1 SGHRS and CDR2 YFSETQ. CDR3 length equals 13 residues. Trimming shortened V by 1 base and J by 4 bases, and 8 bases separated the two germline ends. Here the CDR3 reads CASSLRGLETQYF. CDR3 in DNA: TGCGCCAGCAGCTTGAGAGGGCTAGAGACCCAGTACTTC. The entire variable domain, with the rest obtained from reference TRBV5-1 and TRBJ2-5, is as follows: KAGVTQTPRYLIKTRGQQVTLSCSPISGHRSVSWYQQTPGQGLQFLFEYFSETQRNKGNFPGRFSGRQFSNSRSEMNVSTLELGDSALYLCASSLRGLETQYFGPGTRLLVL.